Described below is a single T cell receptor (beta chain) sequence and its context. As for treatment: about 20 received Ad26.COV2.S at low or high dose, single or two shots; about 5 received placebo; per-sample allocation not given. It was on day 63 after the first vaccine or placebo injection that samples were taken. The record originates from a study of Ad26.COV2.S vaccination and SARS-CoV-2 variants. Profiled with immunoSEQ multiplex PCR; TCRdb holds only in-frame clones, not every one. The sample comprises about 350,000 clones, about 87% of which are singletons, and 6.4% rests with the top ten. The CDR3 spans 19 residues. The V gene's germline CDR1 is ENHRY and CDR2 SYGVKD. V shed 2 bases and J 0 bases; nucleotides not matched to a gene: 15.

The receptor was isolated from a person between 18 and 65 years old who received the Ad26.COV2.S COVID-19 vaccine or a placebo. The V and J genes are TRBV10-3 and TRBJ1-1; 7 positions agree with TRBD1. Sequenced material: peripheral blood, taken in a trial of Ad26.COV2.S vaccine versus placebo. The CDR3 DNA reads as TGTGCCATCAGTGAGATCCAAGGAGGGGACAGCAAATTGAACACTGAAGCTTTCTTT. Translation: CAISEIQGGDSKLNTEAFF.